One sample yielded the 25 T cell receptor beta chains listed below, sequenced in a study of T cell responses to AZD1222 COVID-19 vaccine. This table comes from immunoSEQ multiplex PCR, and its TCRdb copy is limited to in-frame clones, with some not included. Counted here are 150,000 to 200,000 clones, approximately 94% occurring once; the ten biggest clones make up roughly 1.7%. The material sequenced was peripheral blood, taken 28 days after the second AZD1222 dose. The receptors derive from an adult who received the AZD1222 COVID-19 vaccine.

The genes are TRBV27 and TRBJ1-5; a possible D gene is TRBD1 (5 bases). V lost 8 bases and J 0 bases, leaving 17 bases between the germline ends. CDR1 and CDR2 (germline): MNHEY, SMNVEV (reference sequence). The CDR3 loop spans 16 amino acids. The chain's CDR3 is CASRQSGGSSNQPQHF. The CDR3 nucleotides read TGTGCCAGCCGCCAGAGCGGGGGGAGTAGCAATCAGCCCCAGCATTTT.

The CDR3 here is CASSQNPGRPYGYTF. The CDR3 DNA reads TGTGCCAGCTCGCAAAACCCCGGAAGACCCTATGGCTACACCTTC. The V and J genes are TRBV18 and TRBJ1-2; D not certain. CDR1 and CDR2 (germline): KGHSH, LQKENI. CDR3 size: 15 residues. V was clipped by 6 bases and J by 4 bases, with 18 bases between them.

The chain is built from TRBV28 and TRBJ1-1; weak D call: TRBD1 (5 bases). The V end lost 4 bases, the J end lost 8 bases, and 11 bases lay between the germline ends. The CDR3 is 12 residues long. From germline, CDR1 is MDHEN and CDR2 SYDVKM. CDR3: CASSSDSGEAFF. The DNA of the CDR3 is TGTGCCAGCAGTTCTGACTCAGGGGAAGCTTTCTTT.

The gene calls are TRBV19 and TRBJ1-1; D remains unclear. This CDR3 contains 17 residues. V was clipped by 3 bases and J by 0 bases, with 17 bases between them. The germline CDR1 and CDR2 sequences are LNHDA and SQIVND (reference sequence). This chain's CDR3 is CASSMGWVTTLNTEAFF. Here the CDR3 DNA reads TGTGCCAGTAGTATGGGCTGGGTTACCACACTGAACACTGAAGCTTTCTTT. The entire variable domain, with the rest obtained from reference TRBV19 and TRBJ1-1, is as follows: DGGITQSPKYLFRKEGQNVTLSCEQNLNHDAMYWYRQDPGQGLRLIYYSQIVNDFQKGDIAEGYSVSREKKESFPLTVTSAQKNPTAFYLCASSMGWVTTLNTEAFFGQGTRLTVV.

This chain uses TRBV5-1 with TRBJ2-1; D might be TRBD1 (6 bases). Germline CDR1 reads SGHRS; CDR2 reads YFSETQ. Trimming left V 1 base short and J 5 bases short, with 13 bases between. The CDR3 is made up of 15 amino acids. This chain's CDR3 is CASSLSTGSHNEQFF. CDR3 DNA: TGCGCCAGCAGCTTGAGCACAGGGTCCCACAATGAGCAGTTCTTC.

The chain couples TRBV4-1 to TRBJ1-1, with 9 nucleotides matching TRBD1. Germline V gives CDR1 MGHRA, CDR2 YSYEKL. The CDR3 spans 14 residues. V lost 4 bases, J lost 5 bases, and 5 bases stayed unmatched. The CDR3: CASSPGQGTTEAFF. The CDR3 DNA follows: TGCGCCAGCAGCCCAGGACAGGGGACGACTGAAGCTTTCTTT.

The chain recombines TRBV19 with TRBJ1-3, with D perhaps TRBD1 (6 bases). The CDR3 is made up of 16 amino acids. The V gene lost 7 bases and the J gene lost 4 bases, with 20 bases spanning the gap. CDR1 and CDR2 from the germline V gene are LNHDA and SQIVND (reference sequence). The CDR3: CASTRNIQGSGNTIYF. The CDR3 nucleotides are TGTGCCAGTACCAGAAATATCCAGGGGTCCGGAAACACCATATATTTT.

This chain uses TRBV9 with TRBJ2-2; 7 bases are shared with TRBD2. The germline gives CDR1 SGDLS, CDR2 YYNGEE. This CDR3 region has 17 residues. V dropped 2 bases and J dropped 6; count of bases not matched to a gene: 13. CDR3 in DNA: TGTGCCAGCAGCGTTGGTAGCGGGCGCTCGGGGGCCGGGGAGCTGTTTTTT. Its protein product is CASSVGSGRSGAGELFF. The entire variable domain, with the rest obtained from reference TRBV9 and TRBJ2-2, is as follows: DSGVTQTPKHLITATGQRVTLRCSPRSGDLSVYWYQQSLDQGLQFLIQYYNGEERAKGNILERFSAQQFPDLHSELNLSSLELGDSALYFCASSVGSGRSGAGELFFGEGSRLTVL.

On this clone itself: The same CDR3 arises from other DNA sequences in this sample as well. The J gene is TRBJ2-2, the V gene TRBV18; D is possibly TRBD1 (6 bases). Trimming took off 3 bases at V and 1 base at J, with 24 bases between the two ends. This CDR3 comprises 20 residues. The germline CDR1 and CDR2 sequences are KGHSH and LQKENI. The CDR3 nucleotides are TGTGCCAGCTCACCGCGATGGTCAGGGGCTTCCTACTTGAACACCGGGGAGCTGTTTTTT. Translation gives CASSPRWSGASYLNTGELFF.

V is TRBV19 and J is TRBJ2-1, with D maybe TRBD1 (8 bases). Per germline, CDR1 LNHDA and CDR2 SQIVND (reference sequence). CDR3 length equals 14 residues. V was trimmed by 5 bases and J by 4 bases, leaving 12 bases between them. DNA for the CDR3: TGTGCCAGTAGTCACAGGGGGGGGTACAATGAGCAGTTCTTC. Its translation: CASSHRGGYNEQFF. The full variable domain, with the rest looked up from reference TRBV19 and TRBJ2-1, is DGGITQSPKYLFRKEGQNVTLSCEQNLNHDAMYWYRQDPGQGLRLIYYSQIVNDFQKGDIAEGYSVSREKKESFPLTVTSAQKNPTAFYLCASSHRGGYNEQFFGPGTRLTVL.

The rearrangement links TRBV12-3 or TRBV12-4 to TRBJ1-6; D is undetermined. The V gene lost 2 bases and the J gene lost 7 bases, with 6 bases spanning the gap. This CDR3 has 13 amino acids. CDR3 protein: CASSLTWNSPLHF. The DNA for the CDR3 is TGTGCCAGCAGTTTAACTTGGAATTCACCCCTCCACTTT.

The chain is built from TRBV19 and TRBJ1-1, with a tentative D call TRBD1 (5 bases). V lost 3 bases to trimming and J lost 1 base, with 15 bases between them. Germline-derived CDR1 and CDR2 are LNHDA and SQIVND (reference sequence). This CDR3 is 16 amino acids long. The CDR3 spells CASSMTATGRNTEAFF. CDR3 nucleotides: TGTGCCAGTAGTATGACAGCCACGGGCAGGAACACTGAAGCTTTCTTT.

The CDR3 DNA sequence: TGTGCCAGCAGTGTGGGTTATGGCAGGGCAGAGGATGGCTACACCTTC. Its protein is CASSVGYGRAEDGYTF. The chain uses TRBV2 and TRBJ1-2; tentative D call: TRBD1 (5 bases). The CDR3 runs to 16 residues. Trimming shortened V by 4 bases and J by 6 bases, and 21 bases separated the two germline ends. The germline V gene has CDR1 SNHLY and CDR2 FYNNEI.

The chain combines TRBV12-3 or TRBV12-4 with TRBJ1-1; D gene uncertain. The CDR3 sequence is 12 residues long. Trimming pared 3 bases from V and 3 bases from J, leaving 5 bases between. The CDR3: CASSFGDTEAFF. The CDR3 DNA follows: TGTGCCAGCAGTTTTGGGGACACTGAAGCTTTCTTT.

The rearrangement uses TRBV28 and TRBJ2-1; 10 bases are a match to TRBD2. The CDR3 has 14 amino acids. Germline-derived CDR1 and CDR2 are MDHEN and SYDVKM. V was clipped by 4 bases and J by 8 bases; unmatched bases: 5. CDR3 DNA sequence: TGTGCCAGCAGTTATAGCGGGAGGTGGGATGAGCAGTTCTTC. It translates to CASSYSGRWDEQFF.

Regarding this clone: This same CDR3 is encoded by further DNA sequences in the sample. The chain joins TRBV28 to TRBJ1-1; D possibly corresponds to TRBD1 (5 bases). V was trimmed by 2 bases and J by 5 bases, leaving 9 bases between them. The CDR3 covers 13 residues. From germline, CDR1 is MDHEN and CDR2 SYDVKM. The CDR3: CASSLPGGTEAFF. The CDR3 DNA reads TGTGCCAGCAGTTTACCGGGGGGGACTGAAGCTTTCTTT.

V and J are TRBV11-2 and TRBJ1-4; 8 nucleotides align to TRBD1. Germline V gene lookup returns CDR1 SGHAT and CDR2 FQNNGV. Trimming took 1 base from V and 8 from J; bases not matched to a gene: 9. The CDR3 runs to 16 residues. Written as DNA, the CDR3 is TGTGCCAGCAGCTTAGGGCAGGGGGCGCGGGGGGAAAAACTGTTTTTT. Its protein product is CASSLGQGARGEKLFF.

This clone was counted a few times. The rearrangement links TRBV6-5 to TRBJ1-2, with unresolved D. V lost 7 bases and J lost 5, with 11 bases in between. The V gene's germline CDR1 is MNHEY and CDR2 SVGAGI. This CDR3 region has 12 residues. CDR3 DNA sequence: TGTGCCAGCACCCCAGGAACTTATGGCTACACCTTC. This encodes CASTPGTYGYTF.

The chain recombines TRBV6-5 with TRBJ2-1, with D perhaps matching TRBD2 (5 bases). Germline CDR1 is MNHEY and CDR2 is SVGAGI. The CDR3 runs 13 residues. Trimming removed 7 bases from V and 1 base from J, with 8 bases in between. As DNA, the CDR3 is TGTGCCAGCACCGGGGATTCCTACAATGAGCAGTTCTTC. It encodes CASTGDSYNEQFF.

The rearrangement uses TRBV28 and TRBJ1-1; D is unresolved. Trimming took off 3 bases at V and 2 bases at J, with 7 bases between the two ends. The length of the CDR3 is 13 residues. Germline V CDR1 and CDR2: MDHEN, SYDVKM. CDR3: CASSFPYNTEAFF. In DNA, the CDR3 is TGTGCCAGCAGTTTCCCCTACAACACTGAAGCTTTCTTT.

V is TRBV18 and J is TRBJ1-4; TRBD1 might be the D (6 bases). V lost 3 bases and J lost 6, with 17 bases in between. The CDR3 is made up of 16 amino acids. Germline V gene lookup returns CDR1 KGHSH and CDR2 LQKENI. In DNA form, the CDR3 reads TGTGCCAGCTCACCCCAGGCAGGGGTCCTCGATGAAAAACTGTTTTTT. The encoded protein is CASSPQAGVLDEKLFF. Drawing the rest from reference TRBV18 and TRBJ1-4, the complete variable domain is NAGVMQNPRHLVRRRGQEARLRCSPMKGHSHVYWYRQLPEEGLKFMVYLQKENIIDESGMPKERFSAEFPKEGPSILRIQQVVRGDSAAYFCASSPQAGVLDEKLFFGSGTQLSVL.

The chain has TRBV6-4 and TRBJ2-3, with D possibly being TRBD1 (6 bases). The CDR3 runs 14 residues. V shed 8 bases and J shed 4 bases, with 16 bases lying between them. Germline V gives CDR1 MRHNA, CDR2 SNTAGT. The CDR3 spells CASGVNAGADTQYF. The CDR3 DNA reads TGTGCCAGCGGGGTGAATGCAGGGGCAGATACGCAGTATTTT.

CDR3 DNA sequence: TGTGCCAGCAGTGAATTCGGACAGGGAAACTCTGGGGCCAACGTCCTGACTTTC. Translation gives CASSEFGQGNSGANVLTF. The V call is TRBV25-1, the J call TRBJ2-6, with 8 bases aligning to TRBD1. This CDR3 comprises 18 residues. CDR1 is MGHDK, CDR2 SYGVNS, per germline. Trimming at V came to 1 base and at J to 0 bases, leaving 5 bases not matched to a gene.

J is TRBJ2-1 and V is TRBV7-9; TRBD2 aligns across 8 bases. This CDR3 contains 16 residues. Per the germline V gene, CDR1 is SEHNR and CDR2 is FQNEAQ (reference sequence). Trimming took 0 bases from V and 2 from J; bases not matched to a gene: 3. The CDR3: CASSLAGTRTYNEQFF. CDR3 nucleotide sequence: TGTGCCAGCAGCTTAGCCGGGACTAGGACCTACAATGAGCAGTTCTTC.

The chain combines TRBV7-2 with TRBJ2-7, with TRBD1 as a possible D gene (6 bases). This CDR3 contains 15 residues. Trimming pared 4 bases from V and 3 bases from J, leaving 16 bases between. Per germline, CDR1 SGHTA and CDR2 FQGNSA. The CDR3 DNA reads TGTGCCAGCAGCTCTGCCGGGACATCGGACTACGAGCAGTACTTC. Protein: CASSSAGTSDYEQYF.